This T cell receptor beta chain came from a study of blood T cell repertoires in COVID-19 (dated by TCRdb to about 2020). In the study overall: Samples from collaborators originated in the United States, Italy and Spain and spanned both the acute and convalescent phases of COVID-19. The prospective study material was composed of cDNA or gDNA derived from T cells, B-cell-depleted T cells, or PBMCs. The dataset comprised deeply sampled blood TCRbeta repertoires from subjects exposed to, actively infected with, or recovered from COVID-19. A freely available public database, intended as a resource for researchers studying the immune response to SARS-CoV-2, is where the repertoires were released. The samples were drawn from two sources: the first 160 participants of the ongoing ImmuneRACE study, and 1,200 or so subjects contributed by 6 global collaborators. A de-identified subject ID, COVID-19 status, age in years and sex were almost always included in the sample metadata. Where HLA class I and class II types were available, the types were taken from metadata supplied by the sample provider, not from assay-based typing. The investigation overall reported the following: Clinical and demographic metadata were provided uncurated, with the amount varying by source and participant.

CDR1 is given as MNHEY and CDR2 as SVGAGI, both from the germline V gene. The junction carries 14 bases between V and J, which are trimmed by 8 bases and 3 bases respectively. The CDR3 numbers 13 residues from cysteine through phenylalanine. The read is trimmed to its CDR3 DNA, 39 bases read in frame from base 1. The immunoSEQ Assay, a bias-controlled multiplex PCR, was used to amplify TCRbeta CDR3 regions from genomic DNA. As for how the authors treated the data: Within the assay, amplification of reference gene primers was used to estimate how many nucleated cells each sample contained. To quantify the absolute abundance of each unique TCRbeta CDR3 rearrangement, sequence reads were collapsed and filtered. For each sample, productive Simpson clonality was calculated by taking the square root of Simpson's diversity index across productive rearrangements. The immuneACCESS repertoire file appears here via TCRdb, limited to in-frame rearrangements. These files lack a portion of the clones; in checked studies, under half of the deficit traces to unresolved V genes, and the cause of the others is not known. That table supplies the V and J calls and clone size; D and trimming were determined from the DNA. Within this sample are roughly 200,000 clones, with around 82% of them counted one time only. Approximately 8.6% of the sample belongs to the ten largest clones.

Comment on this clone: It has no known antigen specificity. The input lacks base qualities; no much larger clone sits a single base away.

Each collaborating institution followed its own protocols to collect whole blood in K2EDTA tubes. Collaborator samples were shipped for TCRbeta analysis as frozen whole blood, isolated PBMCs, or DNA extracted from either sample type. The material sequenced was peripheral blood. The receptor was isolated from a man aged 35-49 years with active or convalescent COVID-19. The receptor chain draws on TRBV6-5 and TRBJ2-7; the D gene is perhaps TRBD1, on 5 matching bases. The CDR3 loop reads CASAGGAYYEQYF. In nucleotides, the sequence is TGTGCCAGCGCAGGTGGGGCCTACTACGAGCAGTACTTC.